This T cell receptor (beta chain) was observed in a study of CD8+ T cells in alopecia areata. Study-level points and caveats: Clonality was higher in lesional than normal scalp, especially in alopecia totalis/universalis. Mice showed TCR sharing more clearly than patients did, possibly owing to HLA.

Extracted from the samples, RNA was reverse transcribed into cDNA to serve as the sequencing template. Profiling relied on immunoSEQ multiplex PCR, and the TCRdb table lists in-frame clones only, not all of them. The table lists roughly 120,000 clones, with no singletons. About this clone itself: Its target is unknown. The listed genes are named as in mouse.

The source of this sequence is a C3H/HeJ mouse with alopecia areata. For this mouse line, the MHC haplotype is H2-k. Source material: lesional skin.

The CDR3 sequence: CASSDLGQGSNTEVFF. Partial CDR3 DNA: TGTGCCAGCAGTGATTTGGGACAGGGATCAAACACA. The chain combines TRBV13-3 with TRBJ1-1, with 9 bases that match TRBD1. Read coverage stops 4 residues before the CDR3 terminus; the germline J gene supplies the remainder. V gave up 1 base and J gave up 0 bases; unmatched junction bases: 4. This CDR3 has 16 residues. Per the germline V gene, CDR1 is NNHDY and CDR2 is SYVADS.